The TCR beta chain described here comes from a study of identical twins. Many counts were recorded for this clonotype. Unique molecular identifiers were present on the cDNA, which also gained a universal primer site by template switching. Via MiXCR, TCRdb re-called the 5' RACE reads, giving one row per CDR3 protein. The data contain under 900,000 distinct CDR3 sequences, around 12% of them seen just once; the ten biggest clones take up around 1.6%. V was trimmed by 4 bases and J by 2 bases, leaving 7 bases between them. The germline gives CDR1 SQVTM, CDR2 ANQGSEA. This CDR3 is 12 amino acids long. These data also featured in a second study, about yellow fever vaccine responses in identical twins. Turning to that study: Twins' vaccine T cell response reportedly gave the appearance of partial convergence and partial personalization.

The source material was PBMCs. The TCR sequence derives from a woman younger than 35 in good health. The chain employs TRBV29-1 and TRBJ2-3; D remains unclear. Here the CDR3 reads CSVGSITDTQYF. DNA for the CDR3: TGCAGCGTTGGCTCGATCACAGATACGCAGTATTTT.